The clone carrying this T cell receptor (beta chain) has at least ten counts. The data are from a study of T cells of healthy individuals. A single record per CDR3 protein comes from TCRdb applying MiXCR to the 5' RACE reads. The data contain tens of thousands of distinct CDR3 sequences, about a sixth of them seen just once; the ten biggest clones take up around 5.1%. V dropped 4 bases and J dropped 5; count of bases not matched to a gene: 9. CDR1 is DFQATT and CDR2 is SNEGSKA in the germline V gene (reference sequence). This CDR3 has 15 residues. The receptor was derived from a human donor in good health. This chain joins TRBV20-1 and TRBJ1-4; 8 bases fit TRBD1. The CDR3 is CSATQGAGDNEKLFF. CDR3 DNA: TGCAGTGCTACTCAGGGGGCGGGAGACAATGAAAAACTGTTTTTT.